This T cell receptor beta chain was identified in a study of CD8+ T cells in alopecia areata. Study as a whole: Treated patients were given 5 to 10 mg oral tofacitinib twice daily. It was 6 to 18 months of tofacitinib, and then there were 6 months off drug.

Points from the study as a whole: Scalp sample sequencing also detects resident alphabeta T cells of normal skin.

The germline gives CDR1 ENHRY, CDR2 SYGVKD. The CDR3 spans 13 residues. V was pared by 8 bases and J by 1 base, with 11 bases between. The sample holds a few counts of this clone. Antigen specificity is unknown. Treatment meaning: oral pan-JAK inhibitor, 5-10 mg twice daily. PBMC-derived CD4+ and CD8+ T cells were sorted. Investigators isolated RNA and reverse transcribed it into cDNA to act as the sequencing template. Some clones are missing from TCRdb's copy, which holds only in-frame ones; the method was immunoSEQ multiplex PCR. Among 190,000 or so clones listed, around 58% were seen once. The rearrangement uses TRBV10-3 and TRBJ1-2, with D perhaps TRBD1 (5 bases). Sequencing used CD8+ T cells sorted from blood, obtained at week 24, from a patient treated with tofacitinib. The clonotype comes from a human donor with alopecia areata. The CDR3 loop reads CAIRGGDNYGYTF. The CDR3 region has the DNA TGTGCCATCCGCGGGGGGGATAACTATGGCTACACCTTC.